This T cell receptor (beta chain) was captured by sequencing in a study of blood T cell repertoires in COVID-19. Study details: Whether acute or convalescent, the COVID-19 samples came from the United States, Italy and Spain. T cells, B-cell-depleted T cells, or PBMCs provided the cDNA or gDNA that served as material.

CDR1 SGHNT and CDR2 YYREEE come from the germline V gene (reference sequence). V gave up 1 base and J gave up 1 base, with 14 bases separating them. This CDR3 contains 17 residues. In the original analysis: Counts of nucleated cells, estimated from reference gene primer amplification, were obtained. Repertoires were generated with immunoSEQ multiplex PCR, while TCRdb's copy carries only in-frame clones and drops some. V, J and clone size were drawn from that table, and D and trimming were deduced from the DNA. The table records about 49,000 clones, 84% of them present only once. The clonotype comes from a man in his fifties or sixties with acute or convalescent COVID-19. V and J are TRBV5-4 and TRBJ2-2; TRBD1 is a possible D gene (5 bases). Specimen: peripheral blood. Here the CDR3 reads CASSLPLEQGNTGELFF. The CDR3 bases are TGTGCCAGCAGCTTGCCCCTGGAGCAGGGGAACACCGGGGAGCTGTTTTTT.